This T cell receptor (beta chain) appears in the sequencing data of a study of blood T cell repertoires in COVID-19. Study summary: Material from acute and convalescent COVID-19 was sourced from the United States, Italy and Spain. Nucleic acid was either cDNA or gDNA, and it came from T cells, B-cell-depleted T cells, or PBMCs.

V dropped 5 bases and J dropped 0; count of bases not matched to a gene: 7. Germline lookup yields CDR1 SGHDT and CDR2 YYEEEE. The CDR3 runs to 15 residues. The table came from immunoSEQ multiplex PCR; TCRdb's copy has only in-frame clones and leaves some out. The data contain 350,000 or so clones, around 90% of them seen just once; the ten biggest clones take up 6.5% to 7%. This clone was picked up one time. Sequencing used peripheral blood. The TCR comes from a man younger than 30 with active or convalescent COVID-19. This chain joins TRBV5-6 and TRBJ1-1; 7 nucleotides match TRBD1. The CDR3 DNA sequence: TGTGCCAGCAGTTTCGGACAGGTCATGAACACTGAAGCTTTCTTT. Protein sequence: CASSFGQVMNTEAFF. Combining the CDR3 with reference TRBV5-6 and TRBJ1-1 gives the whole variable domain DAGVTQSPTHLIKTRGQQVTLRCSPKSGHDTVSWYQQALGQGPQFIFQYYEEEERQRGNFPDRFSGHQFPNYSSELNVNALLLGDSALYLCASSFGQVMNTEAFFGQGTRLTVV.